This T cell receptor (beta chain) stems from a study of shared clonotypes between healthy human individuals. At the level of the study: Two women and a few men aged 18 to 49 served as donors.

All donors qualified as healthy HIV-negative adults and had experienced no recent acute infections or vaccinations. Donors were Caucasian adults residing in Nashville, Tennessee, USA. General study points: For sorted subsets, rarefaction showed incomplete sequencing despite large depth.

Note on this clone: Its antigen is undetermined.

Profiled with immunoSEQ multiplex PCR; TCRdb holds only in-frame clones, not every one. The sample has approximately 350,000 clones; approximately 96% are singletons. J was trimmed by 1 base and V by 3 bases; bases with no gene match: 1. Germline values: CDR1 SEHNR, CDR2 FQNEAQ (reference sequence). This CDR3 is 14 amino acids long. The TCR comes from a man aged 25-45 years in good health. Input material: memory CD8+ T cells sorted from blood. The subset: CD45RO+ cells pooled with CCR7-negative TemRA cells. This rearrangement joins TRBV7-9 to TRBJ2-7, with 9 bases aligning to TRBD1. The CDR3, as DNA: TGTGCCAGCAGCTTTGGACAGGGGTCCTACGAGCAGTACTTC. This gives the protein CASSFGQGSYEQYF.